This passage covers 15 T cell receptor beta chains from one sample sequenced in a study of blood T cell repertoires in COVID-19. Only in-frame clones appear in the TCRdb table, and some are missing; sequencing was by immunoSEQ multiplex PCR. Of around 180,000 clones in the sample, roughly 88% are singletons; the top ten hold over 7.5%. Input material: PBMCs or T cells enriched from blood (not recorded which). The receptors shown here come from a woman aged 30 to 39 who had recovered from COVID-19.

V is TRBV7-9 and J is TRBJ1-5; D remains ambiguous. There are 13 residues in the CDR3. The V gene lost 4 bases and the J gene lost 0 bases, with 4 bases spanning the gap. The germline CDR1 and CDR2 sequences are SEHNR and FQNEAQ (reference sequence). For the CDR3, the DNA is TGTGCCAGCAGCTCTTATAGCAATCAGCCCCAGCATTTT. Translation gives CASSSYSNQPQHF. Looking up the rest from reference TRBV7-9 and TRBJ1-5 gives the full variable domain: DTGVSQNPRHKITKRGQNVTFRCDPISEHNRLYWYRQTLGQGPEFLTYFQNEAQLEKSRLLSDRFSAERPKGSFSTLEIQRTEQGDSAMYLCASSSYSNQPQHFGDGTRLSIL.

This clone has a handful of counts. The rearrangement links TRBV28 to TRBJ1-5; 9 bases match TRBD1. In germline, CDR1 is MDHEN, CDR2 SYDVKM. Losses at the gene ends were 5 bases for V and 0 bases for J; bases not matched to a gene: 8. CDR3 length: 17 amino acids. The CDR3 region is CASSPGQGHTSNQPQHF. CDR3 in DNA: TGTGCCAGCAGTCCGGGACAGGGACATACTAGCAATCAGCCCCAGCATTTT.

As to this clone: Other DNA sequences in this sample translate to the same CDR3. V gene TRBV20-1 combines with J gene TRBJ2-1; 11 bases align to TRBD2. The CDR3 length is 14 residues. Germline V gene data show CDR1 as DFQATT and CDR2 as SNEGSKA (reference sequence). V was clipped by 3 bases and J by 4 bases; unmatched bases: 2. The CDR3 region is CSASGTSGYNEQFF. CDR3 nucleotides: TGCAGTGCTAGTGGGACTAGCGGATACAATGAGCAGTTCTTC.

V and J are TRBV6-5 and TRBJ1-5, with 7 bases fitting TRBD1. CDR3 length: 14 residues. J was trimmed by 4 bases and V by 5 bases; bases with no gene match: 5. Germline CDR1 is MNHEY and CDR2 is SVGAGI. Here the CDR3 reads CASSPTGENQPQHF. The CDR3 region has the DNA TGTGCCAGCAGTCCAACAGGGGAAAATCAGCCCCAGCATTTT.

The rearrangement links TRBV28 to TRBJ2-7; maybe TRBD1 (6 bases). Germline assignment: CDR1 MDHEN and CDR2 SYDVKM. V lost 2 bases and J 1 base, leaving 15 bases between the germline ends. The CDR3 contains 16 residues. CDR3 sequence reads: CASSLRVEDSSYEQYF. CDR3 in DNA: TGTGCCAGCAGTTTAAGGGTCGAGGACAGTTCCTACGAGCAGTACTTC.

This clone was counted only a few times. This sequence joins TRBV30 and TRBJ1-1; possibly TRBD1 for D (5 bases). This CDR3 comprises 14 residues. The ends were cut back, 2 bases at V and 8 bases at J, with 18 bases in the middle. CDR1 is GTSNPN and CDR2 is SVGIG in the germline V gene (reference sequence). The DNA of the CDR3 is TGTGCCTGGAGTATGGGGGTGGAGGGTGACGAAGCTTTCTTT. Its translation: CAWSMGVEGDEAFF.

This chain connects TRBV28 to TRBJ2-2; tentatively, D is TRBD1 (6 bases). The V end lost 6 bases, the J end lost 1 base, and 12 bases lay between the germline ends. Per the germline V gene, CDR1 is MDHEN and CDR2 is SYDVKM. The CDR3 length is 15 residues. CDR3 residues: CASRLRGLNTGELFF. CDR3 sequence (DNA): TGTGCCAGCAGACTCAGGGGTTTGAACACCGGGGAGCTGTTTTTT.

This chain uses TRBV11-2 with TRBJ2-1, with 10 positions matching TRBD2. With V trimmed by 4 bases and J by 1 base, 4 bases remained unmatched. CDR1 and CDR2 from the germline V gene are SGHAT and FQNNGV. This CDR3 has 16 residues. The CDR3: CASSSLAGESYNEQFF. The CDR3 coding sequence is TGTGCCAGCAGCTCTCTAGCGGGAGAATCCTACAATGAGCAGTTCTTC.

The V and J genes are TRBV7-9 and TRBJ1-2; no reliable D call. V lost 1 base and J 4 bases, leaving 10 bases between the germline ends. From germline, CDR1 is SEHNR and CDR2 FQNEAQ (reference sequence). This CDR3 has 14 amino acids. The DNA of the CDR3 is TGTGCCAGCAGCTTAGGATCAGATGTCTATGGCTACACCTTC. Its protein product is CASSLGSDVYGYTF.

This sequence joins TRBV19 and TRBJ2-6, with no clear D. Trimming pared 4 bases from V and 0 bases from J, leaving 7 bases between. In germline, CDR1 is LNHDA, CDR2 SQIVND (reference sequence). The CDR3 has 15 residues. This CDR3 is CASSTQHSGANVLTF. The CDR3, as DNA: TGTGCCAGTAGTACCCAACACTCTGGGGCCAACGTCCTGACTTTC.

V usage is TRBV19 and J usage is TRBJ1-1; no reliable D call. V gave up 1 base and J gave up 3 bases, with 9 bases separating them. This CDR3 contains 14 residues. Per germline, CDR1 LNHDA and CDR2 SQIVND (reference sequence). This CDR3 is CASSIGLADTEAFF. CDR3 sequence (DNA): TGTGCCAGTAGTATAGGTCTGGCCGACACTGAAGCTTTCTTT.

This chain links TRBV18 with TRBJ1-5; no clear D gene. V was trimmed by 3 bases and J by 3 bases, leaving 12 bases between them. The CDR3 loop spans 15 amino acids. Germline V gene data show CDR1 as KGHSH and CDR2 as LQKENI. The CDR3 DNA reads TGTGCCAGCTCACCGCAGACGGAGCCCAATCAGCCCCAGCATTTT. Encoded protein: CASSPQTEPNQPQHF.

This clone was seen once. The chain couples TRBV29-1 to TRBJ1-1; TRBD1 matches 9 bases. The CDR3 spans 13 residues. V was clipped by 3 bases and J by 4 bases; unmatched bases: 3. CDR1 SQVTM and CDR2 ANQGSEA come from the germline V gene. The chain's CDR3 is CSVEGDRVTEAFF. The CDR3 nucleotides are TGCAGCGTTGAGGGGGACAGGGTCACTGAAGCTTTCTTT.

The chain carries TRBV5-5 and TRBJ2-7; TRBD2 aligns across 12 bases. V lost 3 bases, J lost 4 bases, and 8 bases stayed unmatched. The CDR3 has 16 residues. CDR1 and CDR2 from the germline V gene are SGHKS and YYEKEE (reference sequence). The DNA for the CDR3 is TGTGCCAGCAGCTCAACCCGGACTAGCGGGACTTACGAGCAGTACTTC. This translates into CASSSTRTSGTYEQYF. Using reference TRBV5-5 and TRBJ2-7 for the parts outside the CDR3, the full variable domain is DAGVTQSPTHLIKTRGQQVTLRCSPISGHKSVSWYQQVLGQGPQFIFQYYEKEERGRGNFPDRFSARQFPNYSSELNVNALLLGDSALYLCASSSTRTSGTYEQYFGPGTRLTVT.

The V call is TRBV15, the J call TRBJ2-7; D perhaps matches TRBD1 (5 bases). CDR3 length: 13 amino acids. The V and J ends lost 0 bases and 3 bases respectively, with 6 bases between them. Germline CDR1 LNHNV, CDR2 YYDKDF (reference sequence). CDR3 region: CATSRDRVYEQYF. For the CDR3, the DNA is TGTGCCACCAGCAGAGACAGGGTCTACGAGCAGTACTTC.